This TCR beta chain was recorded in a study of cytomegalovirus exposure and HLA in healthy donors. Both 60 Vbeta primers and 13 Jbeta primers went into the PCR. TCRdb's table, derived via immunoSEQ multiplex PCR, lists solely in-frame clones and lacks some. The repertoire has 100,000 to 150,000 clones, 64% of them found once; the top ten carry 2.4%. Overall study results and limits: Accurate HLA-A and HLA-B prediction from TCR beta sequences was reported for most subjects.

In regard to this clone: Its specificity is not known.

Trimming took 4 bases from V and 0 from J; bases not matched to a gene: 5. The CDR3 extends over 16 amino acids. The germline V gene has CDR1 SGHRS and CDR2 YFSETQ. This clonotype originated in a woman in her forties in good health and CMV-seronegative. Sequenced material: PBMCs. The rearrangement links TRBV5-1 to TRBJ2-7; TRBD2 matches 12 bases. CDR3: CASSPGTSGHSYEQYF. CDR3 sequence (DNA): TGCGCCAGCAGCCCCGGGACTAGCGGGCACTCCTACGAGCAGTACTTC.